This T cell receptor (beta chain) was captured in a study of T cells in Graves' hyperthyroidism and ophthalmopathy. This clonotype was counted a few times. An end of the junction does not agree with germline; a read error may underlie this. RNA transcripts gave rise to amplified TCR beta CDR3 regions. TCR CDR3 regions were first amplified by RT-PCR with HTBI primers. Each CDR3 protein gets one entry after TCRdb re-called the multiplex PCR reads with MiXCR. In the table there are about 290,000 distinct CDR3 sequences, nearly 15% of which are singletons. Germline loops: CDR1 SEHNR, CDR2 FQNEAQ (reference sequence). The CDR3 extends over 14 amino acids.

The genes are TRBV7-9 and TRBJ2-5; D is perhaps TRBD2 (5 bases). The material sequenced was blood. The sequence was collected from a woman between 50 and 59 years old with Graves' hyperthyroidism that later progressed to Graves' ophthalmopathy. CDR3 sequence (DNA): TGTGCCAGCAAGTTAACTAGTGGCGGCGAGACCCAGTGCTTC. The encoded protein is CASKLTSGGETQCF.